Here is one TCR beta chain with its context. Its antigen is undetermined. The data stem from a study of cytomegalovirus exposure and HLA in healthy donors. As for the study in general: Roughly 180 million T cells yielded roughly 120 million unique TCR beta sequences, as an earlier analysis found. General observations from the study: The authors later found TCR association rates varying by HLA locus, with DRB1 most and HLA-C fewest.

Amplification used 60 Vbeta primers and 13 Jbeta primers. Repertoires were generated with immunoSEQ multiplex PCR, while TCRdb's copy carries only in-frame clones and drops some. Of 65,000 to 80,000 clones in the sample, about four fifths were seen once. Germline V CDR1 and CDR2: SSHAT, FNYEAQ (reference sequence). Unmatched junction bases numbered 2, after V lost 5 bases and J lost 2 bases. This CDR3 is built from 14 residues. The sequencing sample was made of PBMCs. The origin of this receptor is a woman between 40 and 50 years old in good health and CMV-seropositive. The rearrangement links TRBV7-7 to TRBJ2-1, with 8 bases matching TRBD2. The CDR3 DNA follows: TGTGCCAGCAGCCCTAGCGGGCCCTACAATGAGCAGTTCTTC. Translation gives CASSPSGPYNEQFF.